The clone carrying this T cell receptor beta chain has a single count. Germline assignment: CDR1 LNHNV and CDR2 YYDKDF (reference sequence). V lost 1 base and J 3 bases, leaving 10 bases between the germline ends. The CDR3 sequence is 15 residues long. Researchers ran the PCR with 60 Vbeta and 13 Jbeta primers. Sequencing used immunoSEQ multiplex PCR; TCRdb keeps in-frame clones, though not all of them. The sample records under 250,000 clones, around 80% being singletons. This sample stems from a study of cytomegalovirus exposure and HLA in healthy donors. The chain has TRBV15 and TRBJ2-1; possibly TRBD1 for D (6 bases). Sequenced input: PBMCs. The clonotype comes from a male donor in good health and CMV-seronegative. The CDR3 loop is CATSRADSSYNEQFF. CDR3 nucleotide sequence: TGTGCCACCAGCAGAGCGGACAGTAGCTACAATGAGCAGTTCTTC.